Presented here are 29 T cell receptor beta chains from one specimen sequenced in a study of vaccination and CD4 T cells after COVID-19. The Oncomine TCR Beta short-read assay was applied to DNA of cultured CD4+ T cells. TCRdb redid the calling of the PCR reads with MiXCR, one entry per CDR3 protein. The repertoire holds 2,500 to 3,000 distinct CDR3 sequences, around 23% seen once, with approximately 24% in the top ten. No antigens are known for them. Documented treatment: roughly 10-day PBMC culture with coronavirus spike peptide pools or control peptides (ViraFEST assay). Sequencing input: CD4+ T cells from blood, cultured in vitro. The receptor set was obtained from a human donor who had recovered from COVID-19.

This rearrangement joins TRBV7-9 to TRBJ2-7, with 8 nucleotides matching TRBD2. This CDR3 spans 15 amino acids. CDR1 and CDR2 (germline): SEHNR, FQNEAQ (reference sequence). V trimming: 3 bases; J trimming: 1 base; junction bases outside the gene matches: 5. The CDR3 loop is CASSLSGSVSYEQYF. The CDR3 DNA is TGTGCCAGCAGCTTGAGCGGGAGCGTGTCCTACGAGCAGTACTTC.

In regard to this clonotype: A much more abundant neighbour one base away suggests this may be a read error. This chain uses TRBV6-1 with TRBJ2-5; 15 bases match TRBD2. V was clipped by 8 bases and J by 6 bases; unmatched bases: 4. The CDR3 totals 14 residues. From germline, CDR1 is MNHNS and CDR2 SASEGT. Here the CDR3 reads CASRTSGRGQTQYF. The CDR3 nucleotides read TGTGCCAGCCGGACTAGCGGGAGGGGCCAGACCCAGTACTTC.

This clonotype occurred a few times. The chain uses TRBV7-2 and TRBJ2-1; 8 bases are a match to TRBD2. V shed 1 base and J 2 bases; nucleotides not matched to a gene: 10. The CDR3 loop spans 18 amino acids. Germline CDR1 is SGHTA and CDR2 is FQGNSA. CDR3 sequence (DNA): TGTGCCAGCAGCTTAGAGGGGACTAGATATTTAACCTACAATGAGCAGTTCTTC. It yields the protein CASSLEGTRYLTYNEQFF.

V is TRBV6-1 and J is TRBJ1-6; 7 nucleotides line up with TRBD1. J was trimmed by 5 bases and V by 6 bases; bases with no gene match: 4. Germline lookup yields CDR1 MNHNS and CDR2 SASEGT. The CDR3 is 14 amino acids. CDR3 DNA sequence: TGTGCCAGCAGCCGTGGGACAGATAATTCACCCCTCCACTTT. It specifies CASSRGTDNSPLHF.

This clonotype was seen a few times. This chain joins TRBV7-2 and TRBJ2-7; D is uncertain. Germline V gene lookup returns CDR1 SGHTA and CDR2 FQGNSA. Between the trimmed V and J ends, which lost 7 bases and 3 bases, there was a span of 7 bases. The CDR3 totals 11 residues. CDR3 nucleotide sequence: TGTGCCAGCAAAAACAGCTACGAGCAGTACTTC. It is translated as CASKNSYEQYF.

The V and J genes are TRBV7-3 and TRBJ2-1; the match to TRBD2 covers 9 bases. The CDR3 extends over 15 amino acids. CDR1 and CDR2 from the germline V gene are SGHTA and FQGTGA. Unmatched junction bases numbered 3, after V lost 2 bases and J lost 4 bases. The chain's CDR3 is CASSLDLAGYNEQFF. Here the CDR3 DNA reads TGTGCCAGCAGCTTAGATCTAGCGGGATACAATGAGCAGTTCTTC.

The rearrangement uses TRBV20-1 and TRBJ2-5; no definite D call. Germline V lookup: CDR1 DFQATT, CDR2 SNEGSKA (reference sequence). V dropped 3 bases and J dropped 1 base, with 3 bases sitting between them. There are 11 residues in the CDR3. CDR3: CSASLQETQYF. CDR3 bases: TGCAGTGCTAGCCTCCAAGAGACCCAGTACTTC.

This clonotype appeared a few times. The limits of the CDR3 on the DNA are not certain, so only TCRdb's listed CDR3 is given. V gene TRBV21-1 combines with J gene TRBJ2-7. TRBV21-1 is annotated as a pseudogene. The CDR3 numbers 14 amino acids, ends counted. CDR3 region: CARVALGSSYEQYF.

The V gene is TRBV20-1, the J gene TRBJ2-3; 7 nucleotides align to TRBD2. The germline gives CDR1 DFQATT, CDR2 SNEGSKA (reference sequence). This CDR3 contains 14 residues. V dropped 6 bases and J dropped 1; count of bases not matched to a gene: 7. The CDR3 nucleotides read TGCAGTGCCCTCCGCGCGGGGGGCACAGATACGCAGTATTTT. Protein product: CSALRAGGTDTQYF.

The V and J genes are TRBV2 and TRBJ2-3; D unclear. V gave up 6 bases and J gave up 6 bases, with 13 bases separating them. The CDR3 extends over 13 amino acids. The germline gives CDR1 SNHLY, CDR2 FYNNEI. The CDR3 DNA is TGTGCCAGCAGGGCTTTCTCTGTGGATACGCAGTATTTT. Translation gives CASRAFSVDTQYF.

This chain connects TRBV11-3 to TRBJ2-5; the match to TRBD2 covers 15 bases. CDR3 size: 18 residues. The germline V gene encodes CDR1 SGHNT and CDR2 YENEEA. The trim removed 3 bases at V and 0 bases at J, leaving 5 bases unmatched. The CDR3 loop reads CASSLGLAGGTYQETQYF. The CDR3 DNA reads TGTGCCAGCAGCTTGGGACTAGCGGGGGGAACATACCAAGAGACCCAGTACTTC.

This clonotype has a handful of counts. The CDR3 reads CATSAGTEDNEQFF. The CDR3 DNA is TGTGCCACCAGCGCCGGGACAGAAGACAATGAGCAGTTCTTC. This chain connects TRBV15 to TRBJ2-1; 7 bases are shared with TRBD1. Germline V lookup: CDR1 LNHNV, CDR2 YYDKDF (reference sequence). The CDR3 is made up of 14 amino acids. With V trimmed by 5 bases and J by 5 bases, 6 bases remained unmatched.

V is TRBV5-1 and J is TRBJ1-6; TRBD1 matches at 11 bases. The germline V gene has CDR1 SGHRS and CDR2 YFSETQ. After removal of 4 bases from V and 0 bases from J, the junction contained 3 bases not matched to a gene. The CDR3 length is 17 residues. In nucleotides, the CDR3 is TGCGCCAGCAGCCTGGGACAGGGGGGCTCCTATAATTCACCCCTCCACTTT. It yields the protein CASSLGQGGSYNSPLHF.

This sequence joins TRBV20-1 and TRBJ2-5; D is undetermined. V shed 5 bases and J shed 4 bases, with 5 bases lying between them. Germline V gives CDR1 DFQATT, CDR2 SNEGSKA (reference sequence). The CDR3 has 10 residues. The CDR3: CSADRETQYF. DNA for the CDR3: TGCAGTGCTGACCGAGAGACCCAGTACTTC.

The V and J genes are TRBV19 and TRBJ2-5; possibly TRBD1 or TRBD2 for D (7 bases each). The length of the CDR3 is 15 residues. Germline values: CDR1 LNHDA, CDR2 SQIVND (reference sequence). Trimming shortened V by 8 bases and J by 10 bases, and 26 bases separated the two germline ends. The CDR3 loop is CASASGGVPRAGQYF. The CDR3 coding sequence is TGTGCCAGTGCCTCAGGGGGGGTGCCTCGTGCGGGCCAGTACTTC.

This clonotype is medium-sized in the sample. As DNA, the CDR3 is TGTGCCAGCAGCTTTCTCCAGGGCGGCACTGAAGCTTTCTTT. It yields the protein CASSFLQGGTEAFF. The chain is built from TRBV7-8 and TRBJ1-1; tentative D call: TRBD1 (5 bases). Germline CDR1 and CDR2: SGHVS and FQNEAQ. Trimming shortened V by 3 bases and J by 4 bases, and 12 bases separated the two germline ends. The CDR3 loop spans 14 amino acids.

The rearrangement uses TRBV18 and TRBJ2-5, with D unresolved. CDR3 size: 14 residues. Germline V gene data show CDR1 as KGHSH and CDR2 as LQKENI. Trimming removed 6 bases at V and 1 base at J, with 12 bases between. CDR3 nucleotides: TGTGCCAGCTCGTCGGGTTGGAGCCAAGAGACCCAGTACTTC. Translation gives CASSSGWSQETQYF.

The chain couples TRBV2 to TRBJ1-1, with 8 bases identical to TRBD1. V trimming: 6 bases; J trimming: 6 bases; junction bases outside the gene matches: 9. Germline V gives CDR1 SNHLY, CDR2 FYNNEI. This CDR3 has 14 amino acids. The CDR3 is CASRRTGNVAEAFF. The DNA for the CDR3 is TGTGCCAGCAGGAGGACAGGGAACGTCGCTGAAGCTTTCTTT.

This clonotype has only a few counts. J is TRBJ1-1 and V is TRBV5-4; maybe TRBD1 (5 bases). Germline V gives CDR1 SGHNT, CDR2 YYREEE (reference sequence). With 0 bases removed from V and 3 bases from J, the gap between germline ends came to 9 bases. This CDR3 is 14 amino acids long. The CDR3 is CASSLEKGYTEAFF. CDR3 DNA sequence: TGTGCCAGCAGCTTGGAAAAGGGGTACACTGAAGCTTTCTTT. The full variable domain, in which reference TRBV5-4 and TRBJ1-1 provide the parts outside the CDR3, is ETGVTQSPTHLIKTRGQQVTLRCSSQSGHNTVSWYQQALGQGPQFIFQYYREEENGRGNFPPRFSGLQFPNYSSELNVNALELDDSALYLCASSLEKGYTEAFFGQGTRLTVV.

This sequence joins TRBV18 and TRBJ2-3, with 7 bases that match TRBD2. The V segment lost 6 bases and the J segment 1 base; nucleotides outside the gene matches: 10. CDR3 length: 16 residues. Germline V CDR1 and CDR2: KGHSH, LQKENI. CDR3 coding DNA: TGTGCCAGCTCTCAGAGAGGGAGGGGCGGCACAGATACGCAGTATTTT. Translated, it gives CASSQRGRGGTDTQYF.

Concerning this clonotype itself: This likely stems from a read error, as it lies one base from a far larger clone. The chain carries TRBV6-6 and TRBJ2-2; the D is unclear. The CDR3 is made up of 16 amino acids. Trimming stripped 6 bases from V and 0 bases from J, with 14 bases between. Germline-derived CDR1 and CDR2 are MNHNY and SVGAGI (reference sequence). The CDR3 region is CASSSARSANTGELFF. The CDR3 DNA follows: TGTGCCAGCAGCTCCGCTAGGAGCGCGAACACCGGGGAGCTGTTTTTT.

V and J are TRBV5-1 and TRBJ1-6, with D hard to call. The V end was cut by 0 bases, the J end by 8 bases, with 9 bases between. Germline V CDR1 and CDR2: SGHRS, YFSETQ. CDR3 length: 14 residues. The CDR3 spells CASSLGNQDSPLHF. Here the CDR3 DNA reads TGCGCCAGCAGCTTGGGGAACCAGGATTCACCCCTCCACTTT.

The V call is TRBV7-2, the J call TRBJ1-5, with D possibly TRBD1 on 5 matching bases. Germline V gene sequence: CDR1 SGHTA, CDR2 FQGNSA. The CDR3 covers 14 residues. V lost 0 bases, J lost 10 bases, and 13 bases lay in between. CDR3 in amino acids: CASSLAGVHSPQHF. The CDR3 DNA follows: TGTGCCAGCAGCTTAGCGGGGGTCCATTCTCCCCAGCATTTT.

V gene TRBV18 combines with J gene TRBJ1-1; no reliable D call. V dropped 3 bases and J dropped 0 bases, with 5 bases sitting between them. The CDR3 is made up of 13 amino acids. Per the germline V gene, CDR1 is KGHSH and CDR2 is LQKENI. The CDR3 here is CASSPQMNTEAFF. CDR3 DNA: TGTGCCAGCTCACCGCAGATGAACACTGAAGCTTTCTTT.

By share, this clonotype ranks as medium-sized (0.01 to 0.1%). This chain links TRBV7-2 with TRBJ2-7; D may be TRBD1 (5 bases). The CDR3 contains 13 residues. The V gene lost 1 base and the J gene lost 5 bases, with 9 bases spanning the gap. Germline CDR1 and CDR2: SGHTA and FQGNSA. The CDR3 spells CASSLEARDEQYF. The CDR3 DNA follows: TGTGCCAGCAGCTTAGAGGCCAGGGACGAGCAGTACTTC. The complete variable domain, with remaining parts taken from reference TRBV7-2 and TRBJ2-7, reads GAGVSQSPSNKVTEKGKDVELRCDPISGHTALYWYRQSLGQGLEFLIYFQGNSAPDKSGLPSDRFSAERTGGSVSTLTIQRTQQEDSAVYLCASSLEARDEQYFGPGTRLTVT.

In this sample, this clonotype turned up once. The chain couples TRBV5-6 to TRBJ2-3, with D perhaps TRBD2 (5 bases). Germline CDR1 SGHDT, CDR2 YYEEEE. Trimming took 4 bases from V and 2 from J, leaving 17 bases between them. The CDR3 extends over 16 amino acids. The CDR3 DNA reads TGTGCCAGCAGCGCCGGGGTGGGTTTGGTCACAGATACGCAGTATTTT. It codes for CASSAGVGLVTDTQYF.

The V gene is TRBV11-2, the J gene TRBJ2-5; TRBD1 matches at 11 bases. This CDR3 spans 15 amino acids. Germline-derived CDR1 and CDR2 are SGHAT and FQNNGV. Trimming removed 5 bases from V and 2 bases from J; junction bases left unmatched: 4. The CDR3 here is CASSRDRGWQETQYF. The CDR3 bases are TGTGCCAGCAGCCGGGACAGGGGGTGGCAAGAGACCCAGTACTTC.

The genes are TRBV7-2 and TRBJ2-1; D may be TRBD2 (5 bases). This CDR3 is 13 amino acids long. Trimming left V 5 bases short and J 7 bases short, with 12 bases between. Per the germline V gene, CDR1 is SGHTA and CDR2 is FQGNSA. The CDR3 region is CASSPFRGNEQFF. The CDR3 nucleotides are TGTGCCAGCAGCCCCTTTCGGGGAAATGAGCAGTTCTTC.

The genes are TRBV4-3 and TRBJ2-2; D unresolved. V was shortened by 0 bases and J by 4 bases, with 15 bases between the two germline ends. The CDR3 is 17 amino acids. The germline V gene encodes CDR1 LGHNA and CDR2 YSLEER. The CDR3 protein is CASSQDQRLLFTGELFF. CDR3 nucleotides: TGCGCCAGCAGCCAAGATCAACGGTTGCTGTTCACCGGGGAGCTGTTTTTT.